This TCR beta chain was found in a study of T cell repertoires in cytomegalovirus infection. Overall study context: Shared public TCR beta signatures pointed to both CMV infection and a matching HLA type.

Only a few counts were recorded for this clonotype. Its specificity is unknown. Study-wide results and limits: Dominating the ex vivo response were TCR beta clonotypes that were CMV-specific and HLA-C-restricted. Cumulative public TCR beta family frequency identified carriers of CMV plus the relevant HLA.

TCRdb reprocessed the reads with MiXCR, giving one entry per CDR3 protein. The sample includes about 770,000 distinct CDR3 sequences, roughly 28% seen only once; the top ten take under 15%. The V and J ends lost 2 bases and 0 bases respectively, with 14 bases between them. CDR3 length: 18 amino acids. Sequenced here: cultured CD8+ T cells from PBMCs, sampled from culture after CMV antigen stimulation. The receptor comes from a human donor in good health (CMV status not recorded). Some clones in this sample may be carry-over from other donors' samples. V and J are TRBV12-3 or TRBV12-4 and TRBJ2-6, with D maybe TRBD1 (6 bases). Here the CDR3 DNA reads TGTGCCAGCAGTTTACAGGGGAATACCCTCTCTGGGGCCAACGTCCTGACTTTC. It is translated as CASSLQGNTLSGANVLTF.